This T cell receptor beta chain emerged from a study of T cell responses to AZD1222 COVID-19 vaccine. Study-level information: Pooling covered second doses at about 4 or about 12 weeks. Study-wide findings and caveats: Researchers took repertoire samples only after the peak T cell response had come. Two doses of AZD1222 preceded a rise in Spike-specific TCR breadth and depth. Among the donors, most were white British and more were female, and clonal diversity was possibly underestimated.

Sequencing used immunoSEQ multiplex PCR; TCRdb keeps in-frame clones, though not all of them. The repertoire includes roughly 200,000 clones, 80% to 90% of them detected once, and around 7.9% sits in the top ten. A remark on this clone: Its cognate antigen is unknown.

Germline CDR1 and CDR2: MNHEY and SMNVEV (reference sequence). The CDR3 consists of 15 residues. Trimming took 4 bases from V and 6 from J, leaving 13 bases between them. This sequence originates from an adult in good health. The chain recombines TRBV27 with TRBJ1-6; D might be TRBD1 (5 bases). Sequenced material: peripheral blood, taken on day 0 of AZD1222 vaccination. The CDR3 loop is CASSSGTEFNSPLHF. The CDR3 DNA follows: TGTGCCAGCAGTTCAGGGACGGAGTTTAATTCACCCCTCCACTTT.